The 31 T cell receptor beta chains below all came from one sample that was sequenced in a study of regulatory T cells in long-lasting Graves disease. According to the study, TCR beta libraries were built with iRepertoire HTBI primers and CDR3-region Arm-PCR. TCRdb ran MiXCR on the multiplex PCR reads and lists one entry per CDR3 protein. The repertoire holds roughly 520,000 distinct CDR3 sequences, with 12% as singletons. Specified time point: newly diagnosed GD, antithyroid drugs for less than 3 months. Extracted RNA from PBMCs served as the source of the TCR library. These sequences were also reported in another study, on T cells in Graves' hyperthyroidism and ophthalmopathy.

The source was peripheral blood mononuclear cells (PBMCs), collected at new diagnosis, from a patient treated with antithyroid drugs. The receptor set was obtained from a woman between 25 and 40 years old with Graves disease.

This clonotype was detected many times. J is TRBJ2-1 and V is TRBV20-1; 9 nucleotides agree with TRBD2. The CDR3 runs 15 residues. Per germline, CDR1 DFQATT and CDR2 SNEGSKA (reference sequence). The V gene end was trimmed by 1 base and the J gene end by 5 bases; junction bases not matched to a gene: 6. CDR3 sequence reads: CSARGRLAGNNEQFF. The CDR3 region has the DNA TGCAGTGCTAGAGGACGGCTAGCGGGAAACAATGAGCAGTTCTTC.

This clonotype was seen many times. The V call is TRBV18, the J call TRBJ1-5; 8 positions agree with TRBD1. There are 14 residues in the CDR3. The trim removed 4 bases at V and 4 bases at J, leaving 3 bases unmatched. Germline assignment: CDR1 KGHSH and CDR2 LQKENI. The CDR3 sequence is CASSHDRGNQPQHF. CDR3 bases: TGTGCCAGCTCACACGACAGGGGTAATCAGCCCCAGCATTTT.

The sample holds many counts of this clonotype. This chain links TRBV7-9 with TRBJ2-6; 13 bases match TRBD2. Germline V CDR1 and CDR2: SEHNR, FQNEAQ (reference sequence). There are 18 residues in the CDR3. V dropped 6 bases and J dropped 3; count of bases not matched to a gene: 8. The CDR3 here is CASSSPGTSGVGANVLTF. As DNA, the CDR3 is TGTGCCAGCAGTTCCCCAGGGACTAGCGGGGTTGGGGCCAACGTCCTGACTTTC.

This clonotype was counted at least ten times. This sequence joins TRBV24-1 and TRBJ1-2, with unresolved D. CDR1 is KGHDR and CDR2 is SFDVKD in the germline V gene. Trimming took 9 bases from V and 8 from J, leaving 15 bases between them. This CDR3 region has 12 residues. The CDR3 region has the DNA TGTGCCACCCGCGACTCTGGTCGGGGCTACACCTTC. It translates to CATRDSGRGYTF.

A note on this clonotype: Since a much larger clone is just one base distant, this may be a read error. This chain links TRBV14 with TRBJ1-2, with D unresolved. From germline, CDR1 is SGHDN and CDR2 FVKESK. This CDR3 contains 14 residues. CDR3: CASSDIAGRNGNTF. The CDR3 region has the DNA TGTGCCAGCAGCGACATAGCGGGCCGCAATGGCAACACCTTC.

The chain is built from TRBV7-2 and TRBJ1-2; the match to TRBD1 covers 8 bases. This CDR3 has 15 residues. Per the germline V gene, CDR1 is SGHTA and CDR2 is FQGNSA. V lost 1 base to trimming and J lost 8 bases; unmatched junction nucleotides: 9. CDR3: CASSLVRAGGLGYTF. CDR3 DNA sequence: TGTGCCAGCAGCTTAGTCCGGGCAGGGGGCTTAGGCTACACCTTC.

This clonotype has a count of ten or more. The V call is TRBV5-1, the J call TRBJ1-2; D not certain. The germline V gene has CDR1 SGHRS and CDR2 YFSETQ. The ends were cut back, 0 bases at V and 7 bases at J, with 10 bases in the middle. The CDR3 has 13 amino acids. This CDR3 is CASSLGAGSGYTF. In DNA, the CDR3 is TGCGCCAGCAGCTTGGGTGCGGGTAGTGGCTACACCTTC. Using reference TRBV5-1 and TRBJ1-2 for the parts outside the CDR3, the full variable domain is KAGVTQTPRYLIKTRGQQVTLSCSPISGHRSVSWYQQTPGQGLQFLFEYFSETQRNKGNFPGRFSGRQFSNSRSEMNVSTLELGDSALYLCASSLGAGSGYTFGSGTRLTVV.

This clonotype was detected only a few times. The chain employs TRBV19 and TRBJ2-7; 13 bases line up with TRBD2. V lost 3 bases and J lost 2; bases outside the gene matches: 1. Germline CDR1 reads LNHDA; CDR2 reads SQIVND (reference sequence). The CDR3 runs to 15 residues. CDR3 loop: CASSMGLAGTYEQYF. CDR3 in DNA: TGTGCCAGTAGTATGGGACTAGCGGGGACCTACGAGCAGTACTTC.

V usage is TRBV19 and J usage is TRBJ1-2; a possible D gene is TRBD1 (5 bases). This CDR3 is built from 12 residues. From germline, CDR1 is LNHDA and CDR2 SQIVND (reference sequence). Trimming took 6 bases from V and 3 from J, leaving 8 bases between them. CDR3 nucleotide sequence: TGTGCCAGTAGCCCCAGGGACTATGGCTACACCTTC. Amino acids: CASSPRDYGYTF. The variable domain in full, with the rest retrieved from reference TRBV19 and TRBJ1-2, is DGGITQSPKYLFRKEGQNVTLSCEQNLNHDAMYWYRQDPGQGLRLIYYSQIVNDFQKGDIAEGYSVSREKKESFPLTVTSAQKNPTAFYLCASSPRDYGYTFGSGTRLTVV.

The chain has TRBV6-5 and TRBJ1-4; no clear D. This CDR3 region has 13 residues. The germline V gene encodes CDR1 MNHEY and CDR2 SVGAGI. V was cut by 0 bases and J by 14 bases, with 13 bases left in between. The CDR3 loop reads CASSYSMNLVLFF. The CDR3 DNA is TGTGCCAGCAGTTACTCGATGAATCTCGTTCTGTTTTTT.

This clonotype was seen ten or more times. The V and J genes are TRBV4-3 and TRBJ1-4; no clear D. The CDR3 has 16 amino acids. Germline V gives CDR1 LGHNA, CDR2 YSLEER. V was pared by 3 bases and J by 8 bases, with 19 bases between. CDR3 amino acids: CASSHYLRRPEEKLFF. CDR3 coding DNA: TGCGCCAGCAGCCACTATTTAAGGCGACCGGAGGAAAAACTGTTTTTT.

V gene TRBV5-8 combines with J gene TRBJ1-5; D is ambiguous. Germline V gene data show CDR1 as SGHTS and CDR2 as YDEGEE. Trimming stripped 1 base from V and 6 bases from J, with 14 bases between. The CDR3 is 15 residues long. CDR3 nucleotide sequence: TGTGCCAGCAGCTTGCGCGTTTACACGGGTCAGCCCCAGCATTTT. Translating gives CASSLRVYTGQPQHF.

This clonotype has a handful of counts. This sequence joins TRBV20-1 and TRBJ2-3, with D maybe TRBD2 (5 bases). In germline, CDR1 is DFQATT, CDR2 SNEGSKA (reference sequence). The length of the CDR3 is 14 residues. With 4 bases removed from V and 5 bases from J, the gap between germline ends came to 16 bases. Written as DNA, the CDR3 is TGCAGTGCTATAGGGTCCGGGATCGGAGATACGCAGTATTTT. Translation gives CSAIGSGIGDTQYF.

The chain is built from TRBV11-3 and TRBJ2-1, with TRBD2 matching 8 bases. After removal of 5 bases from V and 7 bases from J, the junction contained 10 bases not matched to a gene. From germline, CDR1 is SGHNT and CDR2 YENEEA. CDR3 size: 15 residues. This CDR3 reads CASSPRIAGYNEQFF. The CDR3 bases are TGTGCCAGCAGCCCCCGAATAGCGGGATATAATGAGCAGTTCTTC.

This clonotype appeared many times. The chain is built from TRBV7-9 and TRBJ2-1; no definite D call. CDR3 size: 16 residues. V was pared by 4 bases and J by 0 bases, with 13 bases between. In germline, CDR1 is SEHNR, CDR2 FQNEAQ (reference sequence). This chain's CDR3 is CASSSVILLSYNEQFF. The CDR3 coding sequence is TGTGCCAGCAGCTCCGTCATCCTTCTCTCCTACAATGAGCAGTTCTTC.

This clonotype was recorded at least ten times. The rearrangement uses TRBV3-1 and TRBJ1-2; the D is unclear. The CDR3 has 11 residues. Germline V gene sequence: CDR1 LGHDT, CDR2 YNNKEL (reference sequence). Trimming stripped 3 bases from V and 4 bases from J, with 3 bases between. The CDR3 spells CASSQAYGYTF. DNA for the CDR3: TGTGCCAGCAGCCAGGCCTATGGCTACACCTTC. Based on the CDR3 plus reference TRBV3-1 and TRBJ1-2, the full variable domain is DTAVSQTPKYLVTQMGNDKSIKCEQNLGHDTMYWYKQDSKKFLKIMFSYNNKELIINETVPNRFSPKSPDKAHLNLHINSLELGDSAVYFCASSQAYGYTFGSGTRLTVV.

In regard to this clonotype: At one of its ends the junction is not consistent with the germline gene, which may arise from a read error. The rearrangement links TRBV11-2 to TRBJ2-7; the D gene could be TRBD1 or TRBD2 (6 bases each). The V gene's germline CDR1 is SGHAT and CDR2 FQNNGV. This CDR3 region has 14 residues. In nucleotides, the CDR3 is TGTGCCAGCAGCTTTTCGGGGGCACACTACGGGCAGTACTTC. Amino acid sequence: CASSFSGAHYGQYF.

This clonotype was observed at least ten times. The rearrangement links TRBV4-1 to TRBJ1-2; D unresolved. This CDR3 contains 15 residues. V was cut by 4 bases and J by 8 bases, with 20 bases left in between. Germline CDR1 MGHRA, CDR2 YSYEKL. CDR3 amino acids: CASSLQRWGEGGYTF. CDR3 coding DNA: TGCGCCAGCAGCCTCCAAAGGTGGGGAGAGGGAGGCTACACCTTC.

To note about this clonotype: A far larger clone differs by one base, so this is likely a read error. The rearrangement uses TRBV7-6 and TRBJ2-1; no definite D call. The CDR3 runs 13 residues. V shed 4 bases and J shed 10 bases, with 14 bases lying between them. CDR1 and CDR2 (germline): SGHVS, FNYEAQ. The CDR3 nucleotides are TGTGCCAGCAGCTCCGGGCCAAACTACGAGCAGTTCTTC. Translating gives CASSSGPNYEQFF.

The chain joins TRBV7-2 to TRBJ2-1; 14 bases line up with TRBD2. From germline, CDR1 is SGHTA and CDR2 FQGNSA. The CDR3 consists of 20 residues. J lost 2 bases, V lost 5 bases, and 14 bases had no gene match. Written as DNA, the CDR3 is TGTGCCAGCAGCCGTGGGCCCGGGACTAGCGGGAGCCGGACCTACAATGAGCAGTTCTTC. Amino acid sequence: CASSRGPGTSGSRTYNEQFF.

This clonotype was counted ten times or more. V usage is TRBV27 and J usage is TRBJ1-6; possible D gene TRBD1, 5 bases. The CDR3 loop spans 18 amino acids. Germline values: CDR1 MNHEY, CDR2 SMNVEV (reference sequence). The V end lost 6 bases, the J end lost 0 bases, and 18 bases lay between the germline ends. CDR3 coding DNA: TGTGCCAGCAGCCTTATGATCGGGGCCCGCTCCTATAATTCACCCCTCCACTTT. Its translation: CASSLMIGARSYNSPLHF.

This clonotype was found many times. This chain's CDR3 is CASSFNRDSILNYGYTF. The CDR3 DNA reads as TGTGCCAGCAGCTTCAACCGGGACAGTATTCTTAACTATGGCTACACCTTC. The V gene is TRBV7-2, the J gene TRBJ1-2; TRBD1 aligns across 7 bases. V dropped 3 bases and J dropped 1; count of bases not matched to a gene: 11. The CDR3 loop spans 17 amino acids. Germline V gene lookup returns CDR1 SGHTA and CDR2 FQGNSA.

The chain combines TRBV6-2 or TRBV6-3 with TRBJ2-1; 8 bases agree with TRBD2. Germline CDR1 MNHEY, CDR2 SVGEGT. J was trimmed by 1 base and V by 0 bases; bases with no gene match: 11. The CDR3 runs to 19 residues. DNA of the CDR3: TGTGCCAGCAGTTACTCCCTAGCGGGTTATTCTACTTCCTACAATGAGCAGTTCTTC. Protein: CASSYSLAGYSTSYNEQFF.

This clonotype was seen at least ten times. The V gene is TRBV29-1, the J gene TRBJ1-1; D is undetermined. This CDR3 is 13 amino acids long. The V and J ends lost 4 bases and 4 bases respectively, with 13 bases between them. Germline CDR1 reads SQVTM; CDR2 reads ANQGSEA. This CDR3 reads CSVVFGVGTEAFF. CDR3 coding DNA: TGCAGCGTTGTATTCGGCGTGGGCACTGAAGCTTTCTTT.

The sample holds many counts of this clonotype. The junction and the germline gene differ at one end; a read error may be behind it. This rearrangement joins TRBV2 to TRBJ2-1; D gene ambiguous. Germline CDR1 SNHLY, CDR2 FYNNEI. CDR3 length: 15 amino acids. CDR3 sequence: CASSPPLVRADERFF. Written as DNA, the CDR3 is TGTGCCAGCAGCCCACCTTTAGTGAGAGCCGATGAGCGGTTCTTC.

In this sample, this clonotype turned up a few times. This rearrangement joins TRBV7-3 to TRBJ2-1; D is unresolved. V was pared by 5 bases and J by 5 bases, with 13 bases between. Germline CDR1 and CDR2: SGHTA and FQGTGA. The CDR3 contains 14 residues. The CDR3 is CASSRKGSDNEQFF. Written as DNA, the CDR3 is TGTGCCAGCAGCCGCAAGGGATCAGACAATGAGCAGTTCTTC.

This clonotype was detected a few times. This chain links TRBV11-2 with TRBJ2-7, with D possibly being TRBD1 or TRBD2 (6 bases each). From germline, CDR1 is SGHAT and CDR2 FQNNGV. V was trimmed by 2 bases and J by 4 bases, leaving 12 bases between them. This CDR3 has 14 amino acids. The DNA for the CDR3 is TGTGCCAGCAGCTTAAGGGGGGAGAGGTACGAGCAGTACGTC. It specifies CASSLRGERYEQYV.

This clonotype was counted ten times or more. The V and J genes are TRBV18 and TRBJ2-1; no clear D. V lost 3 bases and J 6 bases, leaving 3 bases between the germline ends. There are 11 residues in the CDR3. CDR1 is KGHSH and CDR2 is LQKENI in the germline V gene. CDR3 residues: CASSPSNEQFF. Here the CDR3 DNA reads TGTGCCAGCTCACCTAGCAATGAGCAGTTCTTC.

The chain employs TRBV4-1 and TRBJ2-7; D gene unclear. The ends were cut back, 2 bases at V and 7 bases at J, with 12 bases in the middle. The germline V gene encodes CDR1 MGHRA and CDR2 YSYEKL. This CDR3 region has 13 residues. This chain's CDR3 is CASSQWRGEEQYF. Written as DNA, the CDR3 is TGCGCCAGCAGCCAATGGCGAGGAGAAGAGCAGTACTTC.

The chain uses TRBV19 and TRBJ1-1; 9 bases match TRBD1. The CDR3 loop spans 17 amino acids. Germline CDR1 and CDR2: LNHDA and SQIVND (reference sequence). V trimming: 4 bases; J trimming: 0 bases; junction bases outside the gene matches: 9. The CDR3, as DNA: TGTGCCAGTAGTAAAGGGACAGGGAAGCCCGTGAACACTGAAGCTTTCTTT. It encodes CASSKGTGKPVNTEAFF.

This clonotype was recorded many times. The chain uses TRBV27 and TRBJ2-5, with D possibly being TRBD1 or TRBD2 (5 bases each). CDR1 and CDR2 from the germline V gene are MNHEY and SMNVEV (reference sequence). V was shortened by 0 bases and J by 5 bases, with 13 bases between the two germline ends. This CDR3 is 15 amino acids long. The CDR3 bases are TGTGCCAGCAGTTTATCGCGGCAGGGAGTTGAGACCCAGTACTTC. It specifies CASSLSRQGVETQYF.